This T cell receptor (beta chain) was observed in a study of T cell repertoires in cytomegalovirus infection. Germline V CDR1 and CDR2: MGHDK, SYGVNS. The length of the CDR3 is 15 residues. V lost 3 bases and J lost 8, with 16 bases in between. Study-wide results and caveats: Summed public TCR beta family frequency identified CMV carriers bearing the relevant HLA.

As to this clonotype: The antigen is undetermined.

Each CDR3 protein is one row after TCRdb ran MiXCR on the reads. Of a few hundred thousand distinct CDR3 sequences listed, roughly 18% are singletons. This receptor was taken from a human donor in good health (CMV status not recorded). Some clones in this sample may be carry-over from other donors' samples. The rearrangement uses TRBV25-1 and TRBJ1-4, with a weak D call TRBD1 (6 bases). The sequencing input was PBMCs. CDR3: CASSDPGGAGEKLFF. The CDR3 DNA is TGTGCCAGCAGTGACCCCGGGGGGGCCGGGGAAAAACTGTTTTTT.